Below, 28 T cell receptor beta chains from the same sample are listed, as sequenced in a study of cytomegalovirus exposure and HLA in healthy donors. Primers included in the PCR were 60 Vbeta and 13 Jbeta primers. Libraries were prepared by immunoSEQ multiplex PCR; TCRdb keeps only in-frame clonotypes and omits some of them. This table holds approximately 98,000 clones, 74% found once. The sample consisted of PBMCs. The origin of the receptors is a male donor in good health and CMV-seronegative.

The gene calls are TRBV6-5 and TRBJ2-7; possible D gene TRBD2, 6 bases. The length of the CDR3 is 14 residues. Per germline, CDR1 MNHEY and CDR2 SVGAGI. The ends were cut back, 2 bases at V and 5 bases at J, with 13 bases in the middle. This chain's CDR3 is CASSYDGGRNEQYF. CDR3 bases: TGTGCCAGCAGTTACGATGGGGGGAGAAACGAGCAGTACTTC.

The chain combines TRBV9 with TRBJ2-3, with 7 bases matching TRBD2. Trimming removed 0 bases from V and 4 bases from J; junction bases left unmatched: 8. CDR1 SGDLS and CDR2 YYNGEE come from the germline V gene. The CDR3 has 16 amino acids. The CDR3 loop is CASSVGASGSADTQYF. DNA for the CDR3: TGTGCCAGCAGCGTAGGTGCTAGCGGTAGCGCAGATACGCAGTATTTT.

V usage is TRBV30 and J usage is TRBJ1-1; 7 nucleotides align to TRBD1. The CDR3 sequence is 19 residues long. Trimming at V came to 5 bases and at J to 6 bases, leaving 27 bases not matched to a gene. In germline, CDR1 is GTSNPN, CDR2 SVGIG (reference sequence). The CDR3 loop is CAWDRSLSTGLMMSAEAFF. As DNA, the CDR3 is TGTGCCTGGGACCGCTCCCTTTCGACAGGGCTAATGATGAGTGCTGAAGCTTTCTTT.

V and J are TRBV6-5 and TRBJ1-2; 8 nucleotides agree with TRBD1. CDR3 length: 15 residues. Germline-derived CDR1 and CDR2 are MNHEY and SVGAGI. Losses at the gene ends were 4 bases for V and 5 bases for J; bases not matched to a gene: 9. Written as DNA, the CDR3 is TGTGCCAGCAGTTCTCGGACAGGGTCGAGGTATGGCTACACCTTC. It specifies CASSSRTGSRYGYTF.

V usage is TRBV7-3 and J usage is TRBJ2-1; 8 positions match TRBD2. The CDR3 loop spans 18 amino acids. In germline, CDR1 is SGHTA, CDR2 FQGTGA. J lost 8 bases, V lost 1 base, and 16 bases had no gene match. The CDR3 DNA reads as TGTGCCAGCAGCTTAAAAAGGAGGAGCGGGAGTGGCCAACATGAGCAGTTCTTC. As protein: CASSLKRRSGSGQHEQFF.

The chain links TRBV5-6 to TRBJ2-7, with D perhaps matching TRBD2 (6 bases). Germline V CDR1 and CDR2: SGHDT, YYEEEE. The CDR3 consists of 17 residues. The V gene lost 0 bases and the J gene lost 5 bases, with 21 bases spanning the gap. CDR3 residues: CASSLVVVRGVGHEQYF. CDR3 in DNA: TGTGCCAGCAGCTTGGTGGTGGTGCGGGGAGTAGGACACGAGCAGTACTTC.

This clone has only one observation. This sequence joins TRBV6-1 and TRBJ2-1, with a tentative D call TRBD2 (5 bases). Trimming cost V 6 bases and J 7 bases, with 16 bases left between them. The germline gives CDR1 MNHNS, CDR2 SASEGT. The CDR3 is made up of 14 amino acids. CDR3 DNA: TGTGCCAGCAGAAGCGGTCCGTCGGAGAATGAGCAGTTCTTC. Its translation is CASRSGPSENEQFF.

The chain couples TRBV6-5 to TRBJ2-7, with a possible D match to TRBD2 (5 bases). V was cut by 0 bases and J by 7 bases, with 7 bases left in between. Germline V gene sequence: CDR1 MNHEY, CDR2 SVGAGI. The CDR3 contains 12 residues. The DNA of the CDR3 is TGTGCCAGCAGTTACTCCGGGGTAGAGCAGTACTTC. It translates to CASSYSGVEQYF.

The CDR3, as DNA: TGCAGCGTTGAAGCGGGACTTTGGGGCACTGAAGCTTTCTTT. Translated, it gives CSVEAGLWGTEAFF. The rearrangement uses TRBV29-1 and TRBJ1-1; tentative D call: TRBD1 (5 bases). Per germline, CDR1 SQVTM and CDR2 ANQGSEA. V was shortened by 1 base and J by 4 bases, with 13 bases between the two germline ends. The length of the CDR3 is 14 residues.

The genes are TRBV28 and TRBJ1-1, with a tentative D call TRBD1 (5 bases). CDR1 is MDHEN and CDR2 is SYDVKM in the germline V gene. The CDR3 is 15 residues long. The V gene lost 3 bases and the J gene lost 2 bases, with 13 bases spanning the gap. The CDR3: CASSLAGLHNTEAFF. In nucleotides, the CDR3 is TGTGCCAGCAGTTTGGCAGGGCTCCATAACACTGAAGCTTTCTTT.

CDR3 amino acids: CASSGTPSQLASYGYTF. CDR3 nucleotide sequence: TGTGCCAGCAGCGGGACACCTTCACAACTCGCCTCTTATGGCTACACCTTC. The rearrangement uses TRBV7-9 and TRBJ1-2, with D perhaps TRBD1 (6 bases). The CDR3 sequence is 17 residues long. Germline lookup yields CDR1 SEHNR and CDR2 FQNEAQ (reference sequence). V lost 5 bases and J 5 bases, leaving 24 bases between the germline ends. The complete variable domain, with remaining parts taken from reference TRBV7-9 and TRBJ1-2, reads DTGVSQNPRHKITKRGQNVTFRCDPISEHNRLYWYRQTLGQGPEFLTYFQNEAQLEKSRLLSDRFSAERPKGSFSTLEIQRTEQGDSAMYLCASSGTPSQLASYGYTFGSGTRLTVV.

The rearrangement joins TRBV6-1 to TRBJ2-3, with 10 nucleotides matching TRBD2. V dropped 2 bases and J dropped 6; count of bases not matched to a gene: 5. Germline assignment: CDR1 MNHNS and CDR2 SASEGT. There are 15 residues in the CDR3. Written as DNA, the CDR3 is TGTGCCAGCAGTGAACTAGCGGGAGCCGCGGATACGCAGTATTTT. This encodes CASSELAGAADTQYF.

This clone is a singleton in its sample. The chain links TRBV27 to TRBJ1-4, with a possible D match to TRBD1 (6 bases). The germline V gene has CDR1 MNHEY and CDR2 SMNVEV (reference sequence). The CDR3 is 15 residues long. The germline V and J ends were trimmed by 3 bases and 3 bases, with 11 bases remaining between them. This chain's CDR3 is CASSLSGTSNEKLFF. CDR3 DNA sequence: TGTGCCAGCAGTTTGTCCGGGACATCTAATGAAAAACTGTTTTTT.

The chain has TRBV5-4 and TRBJ2-5; the match to TRBD2 covers 14 bases. Germline trimming cut 4 bases from V and 4 bases from J; bases unmatched to any gene: 6. Germline CDR1 and CDR2: SGHNT and YYREEE (reference sequence). The CDR3 consists of 16 residues. Here the CDR3 DNA reads TGTGCCAGCAGCCTGGGACTAGCGGGAGAAGGAGAGACCCAGTACTTC. This encodes CASSLGLAGEGETQYF.

The chain employs TRBV9 and TRBJ2-7; TRBD2 matches 9 bases. The CDR3 is 16 amino acids. The germline V gene encodes CDR1 SGDLS and CDR2 YYNGEE. V lost 0 bases to trimming and J lost 3 bases; unmatched junction nucleotides: 7. For the CDR3, the DNA is TGTGCCAGCAGCGTAGAGGGGGAGACTAGCGGCTACGAGCAGTACTTC. It encodes CASSVEGETSGYEQYF.

The chain employs TRBV30 and TRBJ2-7; D is possibly TRBD2 (6 bases). This CDR3 has 13 amino acids. V was clipped by 1 base and J by 3 bases, with 10 bases between them. Germline CDR1 GTSNPN, CDR2 SVGIG (reference sequence). This chain's CDR3 is CAWSAGLLYEQYF. CDR3 DNA: TGTGCCTGGAGTGCAGGACTACTCTACGAGCAGTACTTC.

In this sample, this clone turned up a few times. The chain recombines TRBV7-3 with TRBJ2-1, with D perhaps matching TRBD1 (6 bases). V was clipped by 2 bases and J by 0 bases, with 11 bases between them. This CDR3 contains 16 residues. Germline loops: CDR1 SGHTA, CDR2 FQGTGA. CDR3 nucleotides: TGTGCCAGCAGCTTAGACAGGAGCAGCTCCTACAATGAGCAGTTCTTC. Residues: CASSLDRSSSYNEQFF.

This clone was detected only once. V gene TRBV7-9 combines with J gene TRBJ1-2; TRBD1 is a possible D gene (6 bases). Trimming shortened V by 5 bases and J by 4 bases, and 17 bases separated the two germline ends. Germline V gene lookup returns CDR1 SEHNR and CDR2 FQNEAQ (reference sequence). The CDR3 consists of 15 residues. CDR3 region: CASSTGQLLPYGYTF. DNA for the CDR3: TGTGCCAGCAGCACCGGACAGCTCCTCCCCTATGGCTACACCTTC.

The CDR3 here is CASSLSLADTDTQYF. The CDR3 DNA sequence: TGTGCCAGCAGTTTATCGCTAGCTGACACAGATACGCAGTATTTT. The rearrangement links TRBV28 to TRBJ2-3, with TRBD2 as a possible D gene (5 bases). This CDR3 has 15 amino acids. The germline V gene encodes CDR1 MDHEN and CDR2 SYDVKM. V was cut by 1 base and J by 2 bases, with 10 bases left in between.

On this clone itself: At one boundary the junction diverges from the germline segment, which might be a read error. The chain links TRBV27 to TRBJ2-7, with TRBD1 identical over 7 bases. Germline V gene data show CDR1 as MNHEY and CDR2 as SMNVEV (reference sequence). CDR3 length equals 13 residues. The CDR3 DNA sequence: TGTGCCAGCAGTTTTTGGCCTGACAGGGAACTGGGCTTC. It translates to CASSFWPDRELGF.

The V and J genes are TRBV5-1 and TRBJ2-6, with 9 nucleotides matching TRBD1. J gave up 4 bases and V 4 bases, and 9 bases lay outside the gene matches. Germline V gene data show CDR1 as SGHRS and CDR2 as YFSETQ. The CDR3 covers 17 residues. The CDR3 nucleotides are TGCGCCAGCAGCCAGAACGAGGGACAGGGAGGGGCCAACGTCCTGACTTTC. Protein sequence: CASSQNEGQGGANVLTF.

In its sample, this clone was seen once. The V gene is TRBV25-1, the J gene TRBJ2-7; tentative D call: TRBD1 (5 bases). With 2 bases removed from V and 2 bases from J, the gap between germline ends came to 7 bases. Germline lookup yields CDR1 MGHDK and CDR2 SYGVNS. The CDR3 is 13 amino acids. CDR3 in DNA: TGTGCCAGCAGTGAACCCAGGGCCTACGAGCAGTACTTC. Protein product: CASSEPRAYEQYF.

Only a few counts were recorded for this clone. The genes are TRBV27 and TRBJ2-7; TRBD1 matches at 8 bases. Germline CDR1 MNHEY, CDR2 SMNVEV (reference sequence). The length of the CDR3 is 15 residues. V lost 3 bases and J lost 5; bases outside the gene matches: 9. CDR3 in amino acids: CASSFNYRGTHEQYF. The CDR3, as DNA: TGTGCCAGCAGTTTTAACTACAGGGGGACCCACGAGCAGTACTTC.

This clone was observed a handful of times. The J gene is TRBJ1-1, the V gene TRBV6-5, with D tentatively TRBD1 (5 bases). The CDR3 is 12 amino acids. V gave up 11 bases and J gave up 4 bases, with 14 bases separating them. CDR1 and CDR2 (germline): MNHEY, SVGAGI. This CDR3 reads CASCRGGTEAFF. The CDR3 DNA reads as TGTGCCTCATGTAGGGGTGGCACTGAAGCTTTCTTT.

V gene TRBV21-1 combines with J gene TRBJ2-1; the D segment call TRBD2 is taken from the table without a DNA check. TRBV21-1 is annotated as a pseudogene. This CDR3 contains 17 residues. The CDR3 loop reads CASSNRLAGGGEDEQFF. In DNA, the CDR3 is TGTGCCAGCAGCAACCGACTAGCGGGAGGAGGTGAGGATGAGCAGTTCTTC.

This clone has only a few counts. This chain uses TRBV9 with TRBJ2-7; D gene unclear. The V end lost 4 bases, the J end lost 3 bases, and 11 bases lay between the germline ends. This CDR3 is 13 amino acids long. The germline CDR1 and CDR2 sequences are SGDLS and YYNGEE. The CDR3 nucleotides read TGTGCCAGCAGCCCTCACACCCGCTACGAGCAGTACTTC. Its translation is CASSPHTRYEQYF.

The chain has TRBV13 and TRBJ1-2; D unclear. CDR3 length: 14 amino acids. Germline lookup yields CDR1 PRHDT and CDR2 FYEKMQ (reference sequence). Trimming took off 5 bases at V and 4 bases at J, with 14 bases between the two ends. The CDR3 DNA is TGTGCCAGCAGCGAACCGGGAGACTTCTATGGCTACACCTTC. This translates into CASSEPGDFYGYTF. The complete variable domain, with remaining parts taken from reference TRBV13 and TRBJ1-2, reads AAGVIQSPRHLIKEKRETATLKCYPIPRHDTVYWYQQGPGQDPQFLISFYEKMQSDKGSIPDRFSAQQFSDYHSELNMSSLELGDSALYFCASSEPGDFYGYTFGSGTRLTVV.

Only a few counts were recorded for this clone. The genes are TRBV9 and TRBJ2-7; D possibly corresponds to TRBD2 (5 bases). This CDR3 is 16 amino acids long. The germline gives CDR1 SGDLS, CDR2 YYNGEE. Trimming stripped 4 bases from V and 3 bases from J, with 20 bases between. In DNA form, the CDR3 reads TGTGCCAGCAGCCCGCGAATGAGAGGGAAGGTCTACGAGCAGTACTTC. Its translation: CASSPRMRGKVYEQYF.